This T cell receptor (beta chain) emerged from a study of molecular identifiers for immune sequencing clone quantification. In preparing bulk TCR libraries, previously described methods and listed TCR primers were used. TCRdb reprocessed the PCR reads with MiXCR, giving one entry per CDR3 protein. The profile shows some 65,000 distinct CDR3 sequences, around 18% of them singletons. A remark on this clonotype: Its antigen is still unknown.

This CDR3 has 16 residues. V dropped 3 bases and J dropped 7 bases, with 21 bases sitting between them. From germline, CDR1 is LNHDA and CDR2 SQIVND (reference sequence). Study observations and caveats: Barcode-sharing identical TCR molecules could underestimate highly expanded clone sizes.

This receptor was identified in a human donor in good health. Some libraries in this study had Jurkat cell RNA spiked in. The V call is TRBV19, the J call TRBJ1-1; D perhaps matches TRBD1 (5 bases). Sequenced input: naive CD8+ T cells from blood, with Jurkat cell RNA spiked in. Indicated subset: FACS-sorted CD8+CD4-CCR7+CD45RA+ naive T cells. CDR3 DNA: TGTGCCAGTAGTATCGGGCACACACCGTTGACAGTTGAAGCTTTCTTT. Its protein is CASSIGHTPLTVEAFF.